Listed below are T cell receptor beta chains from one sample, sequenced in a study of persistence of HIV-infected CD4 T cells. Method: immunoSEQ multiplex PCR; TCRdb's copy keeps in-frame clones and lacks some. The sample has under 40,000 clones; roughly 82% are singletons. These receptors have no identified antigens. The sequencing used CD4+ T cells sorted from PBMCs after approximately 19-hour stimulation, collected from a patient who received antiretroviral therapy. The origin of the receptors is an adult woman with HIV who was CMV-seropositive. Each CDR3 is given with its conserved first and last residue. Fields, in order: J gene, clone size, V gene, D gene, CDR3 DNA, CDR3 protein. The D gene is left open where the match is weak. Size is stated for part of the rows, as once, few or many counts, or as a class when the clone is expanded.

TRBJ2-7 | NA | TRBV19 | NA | TGTGCCACCAGTAGTCTGCCAAGCCAAACTGGGGGGACCTACGAGCAGTACTTC | CATSSLPSQTGGTYEQYF
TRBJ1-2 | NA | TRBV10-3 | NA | TGTGCCATCAGCCTGACAGGAGTTAACTACGGCTACACCTTC | CAISLTGVNYGYTF
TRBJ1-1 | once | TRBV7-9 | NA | TGTGCCAGCAGCTTCGCTAGGGACACTGAAGCTTTCTTT | CASSFARDTEAFF
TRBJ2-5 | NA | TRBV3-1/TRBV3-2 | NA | TGTGCCAGCAGCCAAGACGGGCCTTTAGGGGTACTGAGCCAAGAGACCCAGTACTTC | CASSQDGPLGVLSQETQYF
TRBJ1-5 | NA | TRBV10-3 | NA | TGTGCCACCCGGGGCCCTAAGGGGCAGCCCCAGCATTTT | CATRGPKGQPQHF
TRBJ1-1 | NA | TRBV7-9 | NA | TGTGCCAGCAGCCCGGCCAGGAGCATGAACACTGAAGCTTTCTTT | CASSPARSMNTEAFF
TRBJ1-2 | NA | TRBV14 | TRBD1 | TGTGCCAGCAGCTTAACAGGGGGGCTTTCTAACTATGGCTACACCTTC | CASSLTGGLSNYGYTF
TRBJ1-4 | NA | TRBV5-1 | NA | TGCGCCAGCAGCTTTACAGGGATGAGTGATGAAAAACTGTTTTTT | CASSFTGMSDEKLFF
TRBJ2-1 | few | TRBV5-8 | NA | TGTGCCAGCAGCTTGGCCCGTAATGAGCAGTTCTTC | CASSLARNEQFF
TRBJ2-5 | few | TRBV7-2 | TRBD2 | TGTGCCAGCAGCGCAGCTAGCGGGGGGGCCGAGGAGACCCAGTACTTC | CASSAASGGAEETQYF
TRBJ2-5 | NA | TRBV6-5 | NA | TGTGCCAGCAGTTCAAGGGGGGCAGATATGGAGACCCAGTACTTC | CASSSRGADMETQYF
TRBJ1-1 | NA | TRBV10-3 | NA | TGTGCCATCAGTGTTGGGGTCGAGAACACTGAAGCTTTCTTT | CAISVGVENTEAFF
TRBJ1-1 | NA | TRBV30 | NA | TGTGCCTGGAGTGTTAGACAGTACACTGAAGCTTTCTTT | CAWSVRQYTEAFF
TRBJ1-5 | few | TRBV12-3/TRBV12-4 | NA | TGTGCCAGCAGTTTAGGCGAGGGGCGGCCCCAGCATTTT | CASSLGEGRPQHF
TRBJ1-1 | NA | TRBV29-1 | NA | TGCATCGCAGGCCGATTGACGAACACTGAAGCTTTCTTT | CIAGRLTNTEAFF
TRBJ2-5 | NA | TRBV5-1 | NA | TGCGCCAGCAGCCCCGGATCTATCCAAGAGACCCAGTACTTC | CASSPGSIQETQYF
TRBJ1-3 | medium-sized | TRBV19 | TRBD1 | TGTGCCAGTAGCAGGGGGGACTCTGGAAACACCATATATTTT | CASSRGDSGNTIYF
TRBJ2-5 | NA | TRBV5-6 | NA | TGTGCCAGCAGCTTGGACACCCGGACCCAGTACTTC | CASSLDTRTQYF
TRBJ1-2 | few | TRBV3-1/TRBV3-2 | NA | TGTGCCAGCAGCCAAGGGCAAGCTAACTATGGCTACACCTTC | CASSQGQANYGYTF
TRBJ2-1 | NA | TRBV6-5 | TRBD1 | TGTGCCAGCAGTTACGGGGGACAGGAGGGGAATGAGCAGTTCTTC | CASSYGGQEGNEQFF
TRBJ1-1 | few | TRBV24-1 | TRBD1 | TGTGCCACCGGGGACAGCATGAACACTGAAGCTTTCTTT | CATGDSMNTEAFF
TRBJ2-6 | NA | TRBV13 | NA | TGTGCCAGCAGCTCCAACTCTGGGGCCAACGTCCTGACTTTC | CASSSNSGANVLTF
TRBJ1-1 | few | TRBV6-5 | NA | TGTGCCAGCAGTTACCTACAGGGGAACACTGAAGCTTTCTTT | CASSYLQGNTEAFF
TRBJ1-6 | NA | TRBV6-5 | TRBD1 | TGTGCCAGCAGCCCGGGACAGAATTCACCCCTCCACTTT | CASSPGQNSPLHF
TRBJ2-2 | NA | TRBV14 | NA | TGTGCCAGCAGCCAAGCGCCGGCCATTGGGGAGCTGTTTTTT | CASSQAPAIGELFF
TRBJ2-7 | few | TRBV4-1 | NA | TGCGCCAGCAGCCAAGTTGGGACTCTCTACGAGCAGTACTTC | CASSQVGTLYEQYF
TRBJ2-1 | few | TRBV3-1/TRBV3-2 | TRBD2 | TGTGCCAGCAGCCAAGATCGAGGAGCGGGACGATACAATGAGCAGTTCTTC | CASSQDRGAGRYNEQFF
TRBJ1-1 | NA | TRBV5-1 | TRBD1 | TGCGCCAGCAGCCAGGGGGCGGGGACGAACACTGAAGCTTTCTTT | CASSQGAGTNTEAFF
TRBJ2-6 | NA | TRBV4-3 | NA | TGCGCCAGCAGCCAAGAATTTCAGGGGAGCTCTGGGGCCAACGTCCTGACTTTC | CASSQEFQGSSGANVLTF
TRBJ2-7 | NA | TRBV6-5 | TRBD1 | TGTGCCTCTTCAGGACAGGGGAAAGACGAGCAGTACTTC | CASSGQGKDEQYF
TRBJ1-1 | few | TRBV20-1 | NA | TGCAGTGCTAGAGCGGGGGGGCTAGCTTTCTTT | CSARAGGLAFF
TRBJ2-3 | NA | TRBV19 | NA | TGTGCCAGTAGTAGGACAGCCAGCACAGATACGCAGTATTTT | CASSRTASTDTQYF
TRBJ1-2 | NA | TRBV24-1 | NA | TGTGCCACCAGTGATTACACCTTTGGCTACACCTTC | CATSDYTFGYTF
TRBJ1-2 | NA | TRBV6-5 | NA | TGTGCCAGCAGTTACAGGTCGCAGGGAGGCAATGGCTACACCTTC | CASSYRSQGGNGYTF
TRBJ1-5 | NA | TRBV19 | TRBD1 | TGTGCCAGTAGTTTTCTAACAAGTTTGACAGGGGGCAGTCAGCCCCAGCATTTT | CASSFLTSLTGGSQPQHF
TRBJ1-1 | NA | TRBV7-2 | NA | TGTGCCAGCAGCCGGTGGGCGGTGAACACTGAAGCTTTCTTT | CASSRWAVNTEAFF
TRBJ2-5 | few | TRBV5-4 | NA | TGTGCCAGCAGCCCGGGGGGCTTCCAAGAGACCCAGTACTTC | CASSPGGFQETQYF
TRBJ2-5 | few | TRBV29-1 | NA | TGCAGCGTTGAGGAGTCAGAGAGAGAGACCCAGTACTTC | CSVEESERETQYF
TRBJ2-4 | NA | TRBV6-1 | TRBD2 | TGTGCCAGCAGTGAAGCAGGCGGGGGACTAGCCAAAAACATTCAGTACTTC | CASSEAGGGLAKNIQYF
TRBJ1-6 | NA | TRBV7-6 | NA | TGTGCCAGCAGCTTACCAGGAGGTTCACCCCTCCACTTT | CASSLPGGSPLHF
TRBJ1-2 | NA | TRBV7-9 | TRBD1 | TGTGCCAGCAGTCCAACAAGGGACAGGGTTTCCTATGGCTACACCTTC | CASSPTRDRVSYGYTF
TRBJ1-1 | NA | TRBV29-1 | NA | TGCAGCGTTGGGGCAGGCCACATTATCAACACTGAAGCTTTCTTT | CSVGAGHIINTEAFF
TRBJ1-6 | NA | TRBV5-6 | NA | TGTGCCAGCAGCCTCCCTGGTCAGGGAGTGTCAAATTCACCCCTCCACTTT | CASSLPGQGVSNSPLHF
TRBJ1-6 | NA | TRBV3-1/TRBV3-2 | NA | TGTGCCAGCAGCCAACCGAATTCACCCCTCCACTTT | CASSQPNSPLHF